The 23 T cell receptor beta chains in this list originate from one sample, sequenced in a study of blood T cell repertoires in COVID-19. TCRdb's copy holds only in-frame clones and misses some; the assay was immunoSEQ multiplex PCR. Among roughly 46,000 clones, about four fifths were seen once, and the ten largest hold 7.4%. Material: peripheral blood. The receptors were gathered from a man in his sixties with active COVID-19.

The rearrangement joins TRBV6-1 to TRBJ1-2; D gene uncertain. Trimming took off 1 base at V and 2 bases at J, with 11 bases between the two ends. This CDR3 is 15 amino acids long. From germline, CDR1 is MNHNS and CDR2 SASEGT. The CDR3 DNA reads as TGTGCCAGCAGTGAAGAGGGCAGAGGGAACTATGGCTACACCTTC. It encodes CASSEEGRGNYGYTF.

The genes are TRBV7-8 and TRBJ1-2; D unclear. Germline V gene data show CDR1 as SGHVS and CDR2 as FQNEAQ. V lost 5 bases and J lost 10, with 14 bases in between. The CDR3 is 12 residues long. CDR3 bases: TGTGCCAGCAGCGACCAAGACATGATCTACACCTTC. This translates into CASSDQDMIYTF. Complete variable domain (other parts from reference TRBV7-8 and TRBJ1-2): GAGVSQSPRYKVAKRGQDVALRCDPISGHVSLFWYQQALGQGPEFLTYFQNEAQLDKSGLPSDRFFAERPEGSVSTLKIQRTQQEDSAVYLCASSDQDMIYTFGSGTRLTVV.

This chain uses TRBV6-5 with TRBJ1-2; 9 bases match TRBD1. V was pared by 6 bases and J by 4 bases, with 6 bases of the junction left unmatched. This CDR3 is 14 amino acids long. CDR1 MNHEY and CDR2 SVGAGI come from the germline V gene. CDR3 bases: TGTGCCAGCAGGGGACAGGGAGCGAGCTATGGCTACACCTTC. It encodes CASRGQGASYGYTF.

The V gene is TRBV11-1, the J gene TRBJ2-7, with 9 bases identical to TRBD2. The V gene's germline CDR1 is SGHAT and CDR2 FQDESV (reference sequence). The CDR3 is made up of 14 amino acids. J lost 2 bases, V lost 4 bases, and 3 bases had no gene match. Written as DNA, the CDR3 is TGTGCCAGCAGCTCTAGCGGGACGGCCTACGAGCAGTACTTC. Encoded protein: CASSSSGTAYEQYF.

This sequence joins TRBV5-1 and TRBJ2-1, with 9 bases identical to TRBD2. Germline V CDR1 and CDR2: SGHRS, YFSETQ. This CDR3 region has 14 residues. V was pared by 6 bases and J by 4 bases, with 5 bases of the junction left unmatched. The CDR3 DNA sequence: TGCGCCAGCATGGAGACTAGCGGTTACAATGAGCAGTTCTTC. Translating it yields CASMETSGYNEQFF.

The genes are TRBV18 and TRBJ2-7; 11 nucleotides align to TRBD2. The length of the CDR3 is 13 residues. Germline CDR1 KGHSH, CDR2 LQKENI. J lost 7 bases, V lost 5 bases, and 4 bases had no gene match. The CDR3 protein is CASSSGLAEEQYF. As DNA, the CDR3 is TGTGCCAGCTCATCGGGACTAGCGGAAGAGCAGTACTTC.

The genes are TRBV7-3 and TRBJ2-3, with no clear D. Germline loops: CDR1 SGHTA, CDR2 FQGTGA. CDR3 length equals 15 residues. The V end lost 1 base, the J end lost 2 bases, and 10 bases lay between the germline ends. CDR3: CASSLMVGNTDTQYF. The CDR3 coding sequence is TGTGCCAGCAGCTTAATGGTGGGCAACACAGATACGCAGTATTTT.

The chain links TRBV7-8 to TRBJ1-1, with TRBD1 as a possible D gene (6 bases). Looked up from germline, CDR1 is SGHVS and CDR2 is FQNEAQ. V was cut by 1 base and J by 0 bases, with 15 bases left in between. CDR3 size: 17 residues. The CDR3 loop is CASSLVGGPVMNTEAFF. CDR3 in DNA: TGTGCCAGCAGCTTAGTCGGGGGGCCCGTGATGAACACTGAAGCTTTCTTT.

The genes are TRBV15 and TRBJ1-3, with D possibly matching TRBD1 (6 bases). Trimming pared 5 bases from V and 0 bases from J, leaving 20 bases between. The CDR3 covers 18 residues. CDR1 and CDR2 (germline): LNHNV, YYDKDF (reference sequence). This CDR3 reads CATSEGGGLGFSGNTIYF. CDR3 nucleotides: TGTGCCACCAGCGAAGGGGGGGGATTGGGGTTCTCTGGAAACACCATATATTTT.

This chain links TRBV6-5 with TRBJ1-3, with a possible D match to TRBD1 (5 bases). Per germline, CDR1 MNHEY and CDR2 SVGAGI. This CDR3 has 16 amino acids. Deletions cut 0 bases from V and 4 bases from J, with 13 bases between. This CDR3 reads CASSYSAQAYGNTIYF. In DNA form, the CDR3 reads TGTGCCAGCAGTTACTCCGCACAGGCTTACGGAAACACCATATATTTT.

This clone was counted between two and nine times. The rearrangement links TRBV7-9 to TRBJ2-7, with 8 bases fitting TRBD1. The V segment lost 5 bases and the J segment 0 bases; nucleotides outside the gene matches: 12. CDR3 length equals 17 residues. Germline CDR1 SEHNR, CDR2 FQNEAQ (reference sequence). The CDR3 DNA reads as TGTGCCAGCAGCGGAAGCCCGGGACAGGTGAACTCCTACGAGCAGTACTTC. Its translation: CASSGSPGQVNSYEQYF.

The chain links TRBV24-1 to TRBJ2-1, with 7 bases identical to TRBD2. Germline values: CDR1 KGHDR, CDR2 SFDVKD. J was trimmed by 9 bases and V by 3 bases; bases with no gene match: 19. The CDR3 spans 18 residues. As DNA, the CDR3 is TGTGCCACCAGTGATCCTAAAGAAAGCGGGGCTCAACGGGGTGAGCAGTTCTTC. It yields the protein CATSDPKESGAQRGEQFF.

The rearrangement uses TRBV18 and TRBJ2-5, with D possibly TRBD2 on 6 matching bases. CDR1 and CDR2 (germline): KGHSH, LQKENI. The CDR3 loop spans 14 amino acids. Trimming removed 6 bases from V and 6 bases from J, with 17 bases in between. In DNA, the CDR3 is TGTGCCAGCTCGCCCCCGGGACTCCAGAAGACCCAGTACTTC. Amino acid sequence: CASSPPGLQKTQYF.

The rearrangement links TRBV7-9 to TRBJ1-1; no clear D. The CDR3 runs to 13 residues. Germline V gives CDR1 SEHNR, CDR2 FQNEAQ (reference sequence). With 3 bases removed from V and 4 bases from J, the gap between germline ends came to 9 bases. The CDR3 reads CASSFRGVTEAFF. CDR3 DNA: TGTGCCAGCAGCTTCCGGGGAGTCACTGAAGCTTTCTTT.

V and J are TRBV18 and TRBJ1-5; 8 positions agree with TRBD1. Germline CDR1 and CDR2: KGHSH and LQKENI. The CDR3 covers 17 residues. The trim removed 3 bases at V and 5 bases at J, leaving 12 bases unmatched. The CDR3 protein is CASSPLPPQGGDQPQHF. The CDR3 DNA reads TGTGCCAGCTCACCTCTCCCCCCACAGGGGGGTGATCAGCCCCAGCATTTT.

CDR3: CASSPPGQEQPQHF. DNA for the CDR3: TGTGCCAGCAGCCCCCCGGGACAAGAACAGCCCCAGCATTTT. V gene TRBV7-2 combines with J gene TRBJ1-5; D perhaps matches TRBD1 (6 bases). Trimming cost V 5 bases and J 7 bases, with 15 bases left between them. The germline V gene encodes CDR1 SGHTA and CDR2 FQGNSA. The CDR3 length is 14 residues.

This chain uses TRBV27 with TRBJ2-1; 11 bases align to TRBD1. Germline loops: CDR1 MNHEY, CDR2 SMNVEV (reference sequence). This CDR3 comprises 15 residues. The V gene end was trimmed by 2 bases and the J gene end by 5 bases; junction bases not matched to a gene: 2. For the CDR3, the DNA is TGTGCCAGCAGTTTAGGGACAGGGGGGAACAATGAGCAGTTCTTC. Translation gives CASSLGTGGNNEQFF.

This chain uses TRBV9 with TRBJ2-3, with 8 bases matching TRBD2. Trimming at V came to 0 bases and at J to 0 bases, leaving 9 bases not matched to a gene. Germline CDR1 and CDR2: SGDLS and YYNGEE. The CDR3 loop spans 18 amino acids. The CDR3 bases are TGTGCCAGCAGCGTAGGCCTCCTAACTAGCGGAAGCACAGATACGCAGTATTTT. Translated: CASSVGLLTSGSTDTQYF.

This sequence joins TRBV29-1 and TRBJ2-3, with TRBD1 matching over 7 bases. The CDR3 consists of 16 residues. Germline V lookup: CDR1 SQVTM, CDR2 ANQGSEA. The trim removed 4 bases at V and 5 bases at J, leaving 15 bases unmatched. In DNA form, the CDR3 reads TGCAGCGTTGGCGCGTTGGGCAGGGGGTATTTAGATACGCAGTATTTT. This gives the protein CSVGALGRGYLDTQYF.

This clone occurred once. This chain uses TRBV14 with TRBJ1-4; D uncertain. Per the germline V gene, CDR1 is SGHDN and CDR2 is FVKESK. CDR3 length: 13 amino acids. The V end lost 1 base, the J end lost 5 bases, and 5 bases lay between the germline ends. CDR3 DNA sequence: TGTGCCAGCAGCCAAGGAGGGAATGAAAAACTGTTTTTT. Translated, it gives CASSQGGNEKLFF. Full variable domain (missing parts from reference TRBV14 and TRBJ1-4): EAGVTQFPSHSVIEKGQTVTLRCDPISGHDNLYWYRRVMGKEIKFLLHFVKESKQDESGMPNNRFLAERTGGTYSTLKVQPAELEDSGVYFCASSQGGNEKLFFGSGTQLSVL.

The chain uses TRBV9 and TRBJ2-3; maybe TRBD1 (5 bases). V was shortened by 0 bases and J by 1 base, with 12 bases between the two germline ends. There are 16 residues in the CDR3. Germline V gene data show CDR1 as SGDLS and CDR2 as YYNGEE. CDR3 sequence: CASSVDYATGTDTQYF. CDR3 coding DNA: TGTGCCAGCAGCGTAGACTATGCGACAGGCACAGATACGCAGTATTTT.

The gene calls are TRBV9 and TRBJ1-1; maybe TRBD1 (5 bases). The CDR3 extends over 13 amino acids. The germline V gene has CDR1 SGDLS and CDR2 YYNGEE. V was pared by 3 bases and J by 7 bases, with 13 bases between. CDR3 DNA: TGTGCCAGCAGCGCCCTCACCCAGGGTGAAGCTTTCTTT. Its protein product is CASSALTQGEAFF.

The chain uses TRBV9 and TRBJ2-3; 14 bases align to TRBD2. The germline V gene has CDR1 SGDLS and CDR2 YYNGEE. The CDR3 totals 16 residues. J was trimmed by 3 bases and V by 3 bases; bases with no gene match: 3. CDR3 amino acids: CASSDGTSGSTDTQYF. CDR3 nucleotide sequence: TGTGCCAGCAGCGATGGGACTAGCGGGAGTACAGATACGCAGTATTTT.